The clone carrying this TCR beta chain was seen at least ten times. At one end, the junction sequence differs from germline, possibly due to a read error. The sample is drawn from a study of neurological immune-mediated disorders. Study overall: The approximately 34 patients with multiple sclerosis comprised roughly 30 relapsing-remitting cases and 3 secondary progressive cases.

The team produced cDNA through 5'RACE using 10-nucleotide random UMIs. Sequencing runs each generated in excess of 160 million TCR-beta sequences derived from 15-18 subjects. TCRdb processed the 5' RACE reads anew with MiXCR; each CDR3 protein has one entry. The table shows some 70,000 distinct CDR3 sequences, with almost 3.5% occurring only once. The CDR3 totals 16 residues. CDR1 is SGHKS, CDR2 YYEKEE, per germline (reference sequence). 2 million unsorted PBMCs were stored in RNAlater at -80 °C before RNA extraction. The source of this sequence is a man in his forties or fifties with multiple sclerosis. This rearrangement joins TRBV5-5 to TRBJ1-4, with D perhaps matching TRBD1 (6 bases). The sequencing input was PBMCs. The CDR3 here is CASSLGQGPPKEKLFF. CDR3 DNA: TGTGCCAGCAGCTTGGGGCAGGGGCCCCCTAAGGAAAAACTGTTTTTT.